Listed here are 4 T cell receptor beta chains from one sample, sequenced in a study of T cell responses to AZD1222 COVID-19 vaccine (dated by TCRdb to about 2021). Read against the paper, the sample's time point label means: baseline before first vaccination. Library preparation employed the immunoSEQ multiplex PCR assay. In TCRdb, the immuneACCESS table is reduced to in-frame sequences with V and J assigned. These tables do not hold every clone; where another copy was compared, an unresolved V gene accounts for under half, and the others remain unexplained. This sample comprises over 150,000 clones, approximately 90% of them detected only once. The top ten clones comprise roughly 2.8% of the sample. The starting material was peripheral blood, obtained on day 0 of AZD1222 vaccination. The receptors were gathered from an adult in good health.

The V call is TRBV19, the J call TRBJ2-2, with TRBD1 matching 9 bases. The germline V gene has CDR1 LNHDA and CDR2 SQIVND (reference sequence). This CDR3 comprises 15 residues. V was clipped by 5 bases and J by 6 bases; unmatched bases: 7. CDR3 region: CASSLRTGVAGELFF. The CDR3 DNA is TGTGCCAGTAGTCTACGGACAGGGGTAGCCGGGGAGCTGTTTTTT. The complete variable domain, with remaining parts taken from reference TRBV19 and TRBJ2-2, reads DGGITQSPKYLFRKEGQNVTLSCEQNLNHDAMYWYRQDPGQGLRLIYYSQIVNDFQKGDIAEGYSVSREKKESFPLTVTSAQKNPTAFYLCASSLRTGVAGELFFGEGSRLTVL.

CDR3 in DNA: TGTGCCAGCAGTGAGGCAGGGCCGGCTCCCCAGTACTTC. Residues: CASSEAGPAPQYF. The rearrangement uses TRBV6-4 and TRBJ2-5, with a possible D match to TRBD1 (5 bases). This CDR3 comprises 13 residues. CDR1 and CDR2 (germline): MRHNA, SNTAGT. V was pared by 3 bases and J by 9 bases, with 14 bases between.

V and J are TRBV9 and TRBJ2-3, with D perhaps matching TRBD1 or TRBD2 (5 bases each). V was cut by 5 bases and J by 2 bases, with 15 bases left in between. This CDR3 is built from 15 residues. The germline gives CDR1 SGDLS, CDR2 YYNGEE. The CDR3 nucleotides read TGTGCCAGCAGTGGGACCATGGGCTACACAGATACGCAGTATTTT. This encodes CASSGTMGYTDTQYF.

This chain links TRBV5-1 with TRBJ2-5; maybe TRBD1 (5 bases). The V gene lost 0 bases and the J gene lost 4 bases, with 10 bases spanning the gap. The CDR3 loop spans 14 amino acids. Germline values: CDR1 SGHRS, CDR2 YFSETQ. CDR3 protein: CASSLAREGETQYF. CDR3 bases: TGCGCCAGCAGCTTGGCCAGGGAAGGAGAGACCCAGTACTTC.